This T cell receptor (beta chain) was captured in a study of blood T cell repertoires in COVID-19 (TCRdb year 2020). With regard to the full study: Samples from collaborators originated in the United States, Italy and Spain and spanned both the acute and convalescent phases of COVID-19. A freely available public database, intended as a resource for researchers studying the immune response to SARS-CoV-2, is where the repertoires were released. Where available, HLA class I and class II types were taken from metadata supplied by the sample provider and were not determined by assay-based typing. The samples were drawn from the first 160 participants of the ongoing ImmuneRACE study and from under 1,500 subjects provided by 6 global collaborators. A de-identified subject ID, COVID-19 status, age in years and sex were almost always included in the sample metadata. The prospective study material was composed of cDNA or gDNA derived from T cells, B-cell-depleted T cells, or PBMCs. The dataset comprised deeply sampled blood TCRbeta repertoires from subjects exposed to, actively infected with, or recovered from COVID-19. Overall study results and their limits: How much clinical and demographic metadata was included differed by source and by participant, and the metadata was provided uncurated.

TCRbeta CDR3 regions were amplified from genomic DNA by means of the immunoSEQ Assay, a bias-controlled multiplex PCR. The published analysis was carried out like this. The number of nucleated cells in each sample was estimated from the amplification of reference gene primers within the assay. To quantify the absolute abundance of each unique TCRbeta CDR3 rearrangement, sequence reads were collapsed and filtered. Productive Simpson clonality was computed per sample as the square root of Simpson's diversity index over productive rearrangements. TCRdb mirrors the immuneACCESS table, restricted to in-frame sequences. Some clones are absent from its copies; in checked studies, under half trace to an unresolved V gene, and the reason for the others is unknown. The V and J calls and clone size were taken over from that table, and D and trimming were inferred from the DNA. A total of about 110,000 clones appear in this sample, about 83% of them only once. Under 5% of the sample belongs to the ten largest clones.

The CDR1 and CDR2 encoded by the germline V gene are ENHRY and SYGVKD. V loses 2 bases, J loses 7 bases, and the germline ends lie 6 bases apart. The CDR3 numbers 12 residues from cysteine through phenylalanine. This entry keeps only the CDR3 DNA: 36 bases, framed from base 1. Each collaborating institution followed its own protocols to collect whole blood in K2EDTA tubes. Collaborator samples were shipped for TCRbeta analysis as frozen whole blood, isolated PBMCs, or DNA extracted from either sample type. Turning to this clone: Its antigen specificity is not known. Nothing much larger sits one base from this clone, and base qualities are not available.

The receptor comes from a woman between 70 and 85 years old with acute or convalescent COVID-19. The chain is encoded by TRBV10-3 joined to TRBJ1-3; no D gene call is confident. The sequencing sample was made of peripheral blood. The DNA sequence is TGTGCCATCAGTGAGGGGAGGAACACCATATATTTT. Protein translation: CAISEGRNTIYF.